The 28 T cell receptor beta chains given below trace back to one sample, sequenced in a study of early T cells in non-severe SARS-CoV-2 infection. Using its own MiXCR run on the 5' RACE reads, TCRdb lists one record per CDR3 protein. The data contain under 85,000 distinct CDR3 sequences, roughly 12% of them singletons. The source material was whole blood. The receptors stem from an adult who was a healthcare worker with PCR-confirmed SARS-CoV-2 infection or an uninfected control (not recorded which).

The chain joins TRBV6-2 or TRBV6-3 to TRBJ2-7; TRBD1 agrees at 11 bases. The CDR3 consists of 15 residues. The junction had 6 bases not matched to a gene; V was cut back by 5 bases and J by 3 bases. The V gene's germline CDR1 is MNHEY and CDR2 SVGEGT. CDR3 in amino acids: CASSGGTGGNYEQYF. In DNA form, the CDR3 reads TGTGCCAGCAGTGGCGGGACAGGGGGAAACTACGAGCAGTACTTC.

This clonotype was observed many times. The chain has TRBV28 and TRBJ2-7; 9 nucleotides match TRBD2. V lost 5 bases to trimming and J lost 5 bases; unmatched junction nucleotides: 7. This CDR3 has 14 residues. Germline CDR1 and CDR2: MDHEN and SYDVKM. The CDR3 spells CASSPGTSRNEQYF. As DNA, the CDR3 is TGTGCCAGCAGTCCCGGGACTAGCCGAAACGAGCAGTACTTC.

The table lists this clonotype with many counts. This chain joins TRBV7-2 and TRBJ2-1; 12 nucleotides align to TRBD2. CDR3 length: 16 residues. V trimming: 1 base; J trimming: 10 bases; junction bases outside the gene matches: 8. Per the germline V gene, CDR1 is SGHTA and CDR2 is FQGNSA. The CDR3 nucleotides are TGTGCCAGCAGCTTAGTGGCTAGCGGGAGGGTCAGGGAGCAGTTCTTC. This translates into CASSLVASGRVREQFF.

This sequence joins TRBV28 and TRBJ1-1; TRBD1 is a possible D gene (5 bases). The CDR3 is made up of 14 amino acids. V gave up 2 bases and J gave up 5 bases, with 12 bases separating them. Germline V gene lookup returns CDR1 MDHEN and CDR2 SYDVKM. The DNA of the CDR3 is TGTGCCAGCAGTTTAAACGGCCAGGGAACTGAAGCTTTCTTT. Translation gives CASSLNGQGTEAFF.

This clonotype has more than one count but fewer than ten. The chain carries TRBV30 and TRBJ2-7, with D perhaps matching TRBD1 (5 bases). CDR1 and CDR2 from the germline V gene are GTSNPN and SVGIG (reference sequence). The V gene lost 1 base and the J gene lost 4 bases, with 14 bases spanning the gap. The CDR3 has 14 residues. The CDR3 DNA reads as TGTGCCTGGAGTGCAAGACAGATTAGGTACGAGCAGTACTTC. Amino acid sequence: CAWSARQIRYEQYF.

This clonotype was observed once. This chain uses TRBV20-1 with TRBJ1-4; D is undetermined. This CDR3 contains 11 residues. Trimming took off 3 bases at V and 5 bases at J, with 4 bases between the two ends. Germline loops: CDR1 DFQATT, CDR2 SNEGSKA (reference sequence). CDR3 nucleotide sequence: TGCAGTGCTAGCCCAAATGAAAAACTGTTTTTT. This translates into CSASPNEKLFF.

This clonotype was counted between two and nine times. V usage is TRBV18 and J usage is TRBJ1-4; 9 nucleotides line up with TRBD1. V was clipped by 2 bases and J by 7 bases; unmatched bases: 5. This CDR3 is built from 15 residues. Per the germline V gene, CDR1 is KGHSH and CDR2 is LQKENI. Written as DNA, the CDR3 is TGTGCCAGCTCACCAGGGGACAGGGCCGGTGAAAAACTGTTTTTT. It codes for CASSPGDRAGEKLFF.

The table lists this clonotype with many counts. V gene TRBV25-1 combines with J gene TRBJ1-5; D unclear. Germline CDR1 and CDR2: MGHDK and SYGVNS. This CDR3 spans 14 amino acids. The germline V and J ends were trimmed by 3 bases and 3 bases, with 9 bases remaining between them. The CDR3 DNA is TGTGCCAGCAGTGACTGGCAGACCAATCAGCCCCAGCATTTT. Protein: CASSDWQTNQPQHF.

V and J are TRBV2 and TRBJ2-2; D is ambiguous. The CDR3 has 16 residues. V was trimmed by 4 bases and J by 0 bases, leaving 12 bases between them. Germline CDR1 SNHLY, CDR2 FYNNEI. The CDR3 bases are TGTGCCAGCAGTGGAGACAAACAAACGAACACCGGGGAGCTGTTTTTT. Translating gives CASSGDKQTNTGELFF.

This clonotype showed up just a few times. The V call is TRBV24-1, the J call TRBJ1-5, with 7 bases matching TRBD1. V was pared by 4 bases and J by 2 bases, with 4 bases of the junction left unmatched. In germline, CDR1 is KGHDR, CDR2 SFDVKD. This CDR3 region has 15 residues. The CDR3 DNA reads as TGTGCCACCAGTGAGGCAGGGGGAGGCAATCAGCCCCAGCATTTT. This translates into CATSEAGGGNQPQHF.

The table lists this clonotype with many counts. The chain recombines TRBV5-1 with TRBJ2-3, with D hard to call. The germline gives CDR1 SGHRS, CDR2 YFSETQ. V lost 1 base, J lost 2 bases, and 8 bases lay in between. CDR3 size: 14 residues. The CDR3 loop is CASSLNFATDTQYF. CDR3 sequence (DNA): TGCGCCAGCAGCTTGAACTTCGCCACAGATACGCAGTATTTT. The full variable domain, completed using reference TRBV5-1 and TRBJ2-3, is KAGVTQTPRYLIKTRGQQVTLSCSPISGHRSVSWYQQTPGQGLQFLFEYFSETQRNKGNFPGRFSGRQFSNSRSEMNVSTLELGDSALYLCASSLNFATDTQYFGPGTRLTVL.

This clonotype turned up a few times. This chain connects TRBV7-9 to TRBJ2-2; D is uncertain. Germline V gene data show CDR1 as SEHNR and CDR2 as FQNEAQ (reference sequence). Trimming took 9 bases from V and 6 from J, leaving 11 bases between them. This CDR3 comprises 12 residues. The CDR3, as DNA: TGTGCCAGTTTTCAATTCGCCGGGGAGCTGTTTTTT. This encodes CASFQFAGELFF. The whole variable domain, remainder taken from reference TRBV7-9 and TRBJ2-2, is DTGVSQNPRHKITKRGQNVTFRCDPISEHNRLYWYRQTLGQGPEFLTYFQNEAQLEKSRLLSDRFSAERPKGSFSTLEIQRTEQGDSAMYLCASFQFAGELFFGEGSRLTVL.

This rearrangement joins TRBV5-1 to TRBJ1-1; a possible D gene is TRBD1 (5 bases). Trimming cost V 0 bases and J 5 bases, with 14 bases left between them. Germline values: CDR1 SGHRS, CDR2 YFSETQ. This CDR3 has 15 amino acids. Here the CDR3 DNA reads TGCGCCAGCAGCTTGGTCCGGGGGTCAGAAACTGAAGCTTTCTTT. This codes for CASSLVRGSETEAFF.

This clonotype appeared many times. The chain couples TRBV5-4 to TRBJ1-1, with a possible D match to TRBD1 (5 bases). The germline CDR1 and CDR2 sequences are SGHNT and YYREEE (reference sequence). This CDR3 spans 16 amino acids. Trimming removed 1 base at V and 4 bases at J, with 17 bases between. The CDR3 sequence: CASSLWDRPGGTEAFF. The CDR3, as DNA: TGTGCCAGCAGCTTGTGGGACCGACCGGGGGGCACTGAAGCTTTCTTT.

This clonotype has at least ten counts. The V gene is TRBV3-1, the J gene TRBJ1-6; D gene ambiguous. From germline, CDR1 is LGHDT and CDR2 YNNKEL (reference sequence). This CDR3 spans 18 amino acids. V was shortened by 0 bases and J by 7 bases, with 19 bases between the two germline ends. CDR3 DNA: TGTGCCAGCAGCCAAGATTGGCATGGCGCACCTGAAAATTCACCCCTCCACTTT. It yields the protein CASSQDWHGAPENSPLHF. The full variable domain, with the rest looked up from reference TRBV3-1 and TRBJ1-6, is DTAVSQTPKYLVTQMGNDKSIKCEQNLGHDTMYWYKQDSKKFLKIMFSYNNKELIINETVPNRFSPKSPDKAHLNLHINSLELGDSAVYFCASSQDWHGAPENSPLHFGNGTRLTVT.

The chain uses TRBV5-1 and TRBJ2-1; weak D call: TRBD1 (5 bases). The V and J ends lost 4 bases and 6 bases respectively, with 17 bases between them. From germline, CDR1 is SGHRS and CDR2 YFSETQ. This CDR3 spans 15 amino acids. DNA for the CDR3: TGCGCCAGCAGCCAAATTATGGACACTTCCAATGAGCAGTTCTTC. As protein: CASSQIMDTSNEQFF. Full variable domain (outside the CDR3, taken from reference TRBV5-1 and TRBJ2-1): KAGVTQTPRYLIKTRGQQVTLSCSPISGHRSVSWYQQTPGQGLQFLFEYFSETQRNKGNFPGRFSGRQFSNSRSEMNVSTLELGDSALYLCASSQIMDTSNEQFFGPGTRLTVL.

The genes are TRBV21-1 and TRBJ1-5; the listed D gene, TRBD1, was not tested against the DNA. TRBV21-1 is a known pseudogene. The CDR3 is made up of 14 amino acids. The CDR3 is CASSKRGWIQPQHF. CDR3 DNA sequence: TGTGCCAGCAGCAAACGGGGGTGGATACAGCCCCAGCATTTT.

In DNA, the CDR3 is TGTGCCACCAGGGGGAAGGACACCGGGGAGCTGTTTTTT. Its protein is CATRGKDTGELFF. The gene calls are TRBV28 and TRBJ2-2, with TRBD1 matching 7 bases. Germline loops: CDR1 MDHEN, CDR2 SYDVKM. Unmatched junction bases numbered 5, after V lost 10 bases and J lost 3 bases. The CDR3 sequence is 13 residues long.

This clonotype was observed many times. The V and J genes are TRBV7-2 and TRBJ1-5; TRBD1 matches 12 bases. CDR3 size: 15 residues. J was trimmed by 6 bases and V by 6 bases; bases with no gene match: 6. Looked up from germline, CDR1 is SGHTA and CDR2 is FQGNSA. The CDR3, as DNA: TGTGCCAGCAGGGGACAGGGGGCGCCTGGTCAGCCCCAGCATTTT. Translated: CASRGQGAPGQPQHF.

This clonotype appeared many times. CDR3 nucleotide sequence: TGTGCCAGCAGCGCCCGGACAGGGACTGAAGCTTTCTTT. It encodes CASSARTGTEAFF. The genes are TRBV9 and TRBJ1-1; TRBD1 matches at 8 bases. With 3 bases clipped from V and 5 bases from J, the junction kept 3 bases outside the gene matches. The CDR3 loop spans 13 amino acids. In germline, CDR1 is SGDLS, CDR2 YYNGEE.

This clonotype was counted ten times or more. The genes are TRBV25-1 and TRBJ2-5, with D unresolved. The V and J ends lost 5 bases and 4 bases respectively, with 5 bases between them. From germline, CDR1 is MGHDK and CDR2 SYGVNS. CDR3 length equals 11 residues. CDR3: CASSRGETQYF. CDR3 nucleotide sequence: TGTGCCAGCAGTAGAGGAGAGACCCAGTACTTC.

This clonotype was found many times. The genes are TRBV29-1 and TRBJ2-1, with 9 bases aligning to TRBD2. The CDR3 length is 12 residues. CDR1 and CDR2 from the germline V gene are SQVTM and ANQGSEA. V lost 7 bases and J lost 15; bases outside the gene matches: 13. As DNA, the CDR3 is TGCAGCGCCAAAGGAGCTAGCGGGATCGTGTTCTTC. Protein: CSAKGASGIVFF.

This clonotype was seen many times. The V call is TRBV7-9, the J call TRBJ1-6; no clear D gene. Trimming took 5 bases from V and 8 from J, leaving 7 bases between them. The CDR3 totals 12 residues. Per the germline V gene, CDR1 is SEHNR and CDR2 is FQNEAQ (reference sequence). The CDR3 DNA follows: TGTGCCAGCAGCCCAATTGATTCACCCCTCCACTTT. Amino acids: CASSPIDSPLHF.

Ten or more counts support this clonotype. The V call is TRBV9, the J call TRBJ2-7, with 10 bases lining up with TRBD2. Trimming cost V 0 bases and J 4 bases; bases outside gene matches: 10. Per germline, CDR1 SGDLS and CDR2 YYNGEE. The CDR3 is 17 amino acids. The CDR3 here is CASSVGASGSGVYEQYF. CDR3 bases: TGTGCCAGCAGCGTAGGGGCTAGCGGGAGTGGGGTGTACGAGCAGTACTTC.

Concerning this clonotype: Being one base from a much bigger clone, this may be a read error. The CDR3 carries no conserved terminal phenylalanine or tryptophan, so it likely arises from a read error. The chain carries TRBV7-9 and TRBJ2-7; D gene unclear. V lost 8 bases and J 0 bases, leaving 8 bases between the germline ends. The CDR3 runs 12 residues. Germline CDR1 and CDR2: SEHNR and FQNEAQ (reference sequence). CDR3 loop: CASEDGSYEQYL. CDR3 nucleotide sequence: TGTGCCAGCGAGGACGGCTCCTACGAGCAGTACTTA.

This clonotype occurred a few times. The chain links TRBV11-2 to TRBJ1-1; tentative D call: TRBD1 (6 bases). Trimming stripped 5 bases from V and 5 bases from J, with 9 bases between. Germline lookup yields CDR1 SGHAT and CDR2 FQNNGV. This CDR3 spans 12 amino acids. CDR3 bases: TGTGCCAGCAGCCCCAGGGGAACTGAAGCTTTCTTT. Translation gives CASSPRGTEAFF.

This clonotype was seen at least ten times. The genes are TRBV7-9 and TRBJ2-1; D might be TRBD2 (6 bases). V was pared by 2 bases and J by 4 bases, with 12 bases between. The CDR3 length is 15 residues. Per the germline V gene, CDR1 is SEHNR and CDR2 is FQNEAQ (reference sequence). CDR3 coding DNA: TGTGCCAGCAGCTTATGGGCGGGGACTTACAATGAGCAGTTCTTC. Encoded protein: CASSLWAGTYNEQFF.

This clonotype has only a few counts. This sequence joins TRBV5-6 and TRBJ1-1; unclear D gene. The CDR3 extends over 13 amino acids. V gave up 2 bases and J gave up 1 base, with 6 bases separating them. Looked up from germline, CDR1 is SGHDT and CDR2 is YYEEEE. The CDR3 DNA follows: TGTGCCAGCAGCTTAAGTAAGAACACTGAAGCTTTCTTT. Protein sequence: CASSLSKNTEAFF.